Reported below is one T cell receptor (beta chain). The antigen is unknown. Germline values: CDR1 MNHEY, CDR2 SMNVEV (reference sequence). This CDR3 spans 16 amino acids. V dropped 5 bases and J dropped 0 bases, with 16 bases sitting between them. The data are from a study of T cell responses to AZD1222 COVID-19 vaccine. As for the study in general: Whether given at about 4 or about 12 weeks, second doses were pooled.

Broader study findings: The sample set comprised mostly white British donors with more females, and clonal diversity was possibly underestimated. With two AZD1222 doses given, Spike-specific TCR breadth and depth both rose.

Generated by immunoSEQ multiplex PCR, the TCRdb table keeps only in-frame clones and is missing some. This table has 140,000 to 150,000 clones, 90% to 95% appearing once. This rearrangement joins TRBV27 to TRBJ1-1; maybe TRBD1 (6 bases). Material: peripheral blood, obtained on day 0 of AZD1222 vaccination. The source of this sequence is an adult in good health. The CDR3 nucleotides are TGTGCCAGCAGTCCCCAGGGGCTTGGGGTGAACACTGAAGCTTTCTTT. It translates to CASSPQGLGVNTEAFF.